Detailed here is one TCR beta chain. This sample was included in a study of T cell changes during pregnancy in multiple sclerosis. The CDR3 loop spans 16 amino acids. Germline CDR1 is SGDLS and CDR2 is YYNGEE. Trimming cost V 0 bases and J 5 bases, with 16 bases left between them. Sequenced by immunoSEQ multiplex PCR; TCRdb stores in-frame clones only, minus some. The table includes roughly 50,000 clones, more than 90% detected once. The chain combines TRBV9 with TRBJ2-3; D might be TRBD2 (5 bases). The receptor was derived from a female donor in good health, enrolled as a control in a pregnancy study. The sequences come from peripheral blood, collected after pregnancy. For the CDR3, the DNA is TGTGCCAGCAGCGTAGGGAGAGCGGTCCGGGGAGATACGCAGTATTTT. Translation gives CASSVGRAVRGDTQYF.